This is a list of T cell receptor beta chains from one sample in a study of Graves' ophthalmopathy and Graves' hyperthyroidism. TCRdb called the multiplex PCR reads again in MiXCR, with one record for every CDR3 protein. The data hold 650,000 to 800,000 distinct CDR3 sequences, with about 41% observed a single time. Material: peripheral blood. These receptors were taken from an adult man with Graves' ophthalmopathy. Each CDR3 is given with its conserved first and last residue. The order of the fields is J gene, V gene, clone size, D gene, CDR3 DNA, CDR3 protein. D genes are given only for firm matches. Size is stated for part of the rows, as once, few or many counts, or as a class when the clone is expanded.

TRBJ1-5 TRBV24-1 many TRBD1 TGTGCCACCAGTGATGGGACAGGGGGCCACAATCAGCCCCAGCATTTT CATSDGTGGHNQPQHF
TRBJ2-7 TRBV2 NA TRBD2 TGTGCCAGCAGTTCCCCACCCCTCCTGCGGGGGTGGCCCGAGCAGTACTTC CASSSPPLLRGWPEQYF
TRBJ2-2 TRBV5-1 NA NA TGTGCCAGCAGCCATCCAGGGGCAGAGAATACCGGGGAGCTGTTTTTT CASSHPGAENTGELFF
TRBJ2-2 TRBV5-4 NA TRBD2 TGTGCCAGCAGCTTGCAGCGGGGTAACACCGGGGAGCTGTTTTTT CASSLQRGNTGELFF
TRBJ1-6 TRBV25-1 many NA TGTGCCAGCAGTGATTACAGGGATACGTATAATTCACCCCTCCACTTT CASSDYRDTYNSPLHF
TRBJ1-5 TRBV6-5 NA NA TGTGCCAGCAACGACAGGATTTATAGCAATCAGCCCCAGCATTTT CASNDRIYSNQPQHF
TRBJ2-7 TRBV5-1 NA NA TGCGCCAGCAGCTTCTCGGGGGACGGTTCGGCCTACGAGCAGTACTTC CASSFSGDGSAYEQYF
TRBJ1-1 TRBV10-3 many NA TGTGCCTCCCAAGGGACCTTGGGGACTGAAGCTTTCTTT CASQGTLGTEAFF
TRBJ2-2 TRBV6-6 NA TRBD1 TGTGCCAGCAGTACATGGCAGGGGGCCACCGGGGAGCTGTTTTTT CASSTWQGATGELFF
TRBJ1-5 TRBV20-1 many TRBD1 TGCAGCGTTACACAGGGGATGAATCAGCCCCAGCATTTT CSVTQGMNQPQHF
TRBJ1-6 TRBV12-3/TRBV12-4 NA NA TGTGCCAGCAGTTTGACAGCCTTTTATAATTCACCCCTCCACTTT CASSLTAFYNSPLHF
TRBJ1-2 TRBV9 NA NA TGTGCCAGCAGCGCGGGCAGGGCGTCCGAAGAAAACTATGGCTACACCTTC CASSAGRASEENYGYTF
TRBJ2-6 TRBV6-5 few NA TGTGCCAGCAGTTACTCATCGAATCCCCCCGGGGCCAACGTCCTGACTTTC CASSYSSNPPGANVLTF
TRBJ1-1 TRBV2 many NA TGTGCCAGCAGCCTCAACAGGGAGGTGAGGACTGAAGCTTTCTTT CASSLNREVRTEAFF
TRBJ2-2 TRBV29-1 many TRBD1 TGCAGCGTTGCTTTGGGACAGGGGATAGGGAACACCGGGGAGCTGTTTTTT CSVALGQGIGNTGELFF
TRBJ2-5 TRBV20-1 NA TRBD2 TGCAGTGCTAGAGCGCCTAGCGGATTCCAAGAGACCCAGTACTTC CSARAPSGFQETQYF
TRBJ2-5 TRBV29-1 once NA TGCAGCCAAGATCCGAGGGCCCTGGAGACCCAGTACTTC CSQDPRALETQYF
TRBJ2-6 TRBV10-3 many NA TGTGCCTCCCAGGGAGGGACAGACCGCTCTGGGGCCAACGTCCTGACTTTC CASQGGTDRSGANVLTF
TRBJ1-5 TRBV2 NA NA TGTGCCAGCCGAGAGTCGGACCTCGGTCAGCCCCAGCATTTT CASRESDLGQPQHF
TRBJ1-5 TRBV10-3 NA NA TGTGCCAGCAGTTACGACTACAGCCGGCCCCAGCATTTT CASSYDYSRPQHF
TRBJ1-1 TRBV10-3 NA NA TGTGCCAGCAGTTACGAGGGGCTGAACACTGAAGCTTTCTTT CASSYEGLNTEAFF
TRBJ2-7 TRBV20-1 many TRBD2 TGCAGTGCTAGAGATCGAGCGGGGGCGAACTACGAGCAGTACTTC CSARDRAGANYEQYF
TRBJ1-1 TRBV10-3 NA NA TGTGCCATCAGTGTTGGCAGGACGAACACTGAAGCTTTCTTT CAISVGRTNTEAFF
TRBJ1-2 TRBV11-2 NA NA TGTGCCAGCAGTTACTCCTCGCTAAGGGGCAGAGCCAATGGCTACACCTTC CASSYSSLRGRANGYTF
TRBJ2-7 TRBV5-1 NA TRBD2 TGCGCCAGCAGCTTGGTCCCTAGCGGGGAGGGTGAGCAGTACTTC CASSLVPSGEGEQYF
TRBJ2-7 TRBV11-2 NA TRBD2 TGTGCCGGCAGCTTAGGGGGGACTAGCGGAGCCTACGAGCAGTACTTC CAGSLGGTSGAYEQYF
TRBJ2-5 TRBV7-9 NA NA TGTGCCAGCAGCTTGGGGGTAGCGACCCAGTACTTC CASSLGVATQYF
TRBJ1-2 TRBV24-1 many NA TGTGCCACCAGTGATTCGGAGGGGAACTATGGCTACACCTTC CATSDSEGNYGYTF
TRBJ1-5 TRBV7-2 many NA TGTGCCAGCAGCTTAGTCAATCAGGCCGGGCAGCCCCAGCATTTT CASSLVNQAGQPQHF
TRBJ1-1 TRBV2 many NA TGTGCCAGCAGTGAGGCAGGGATGAACACTGAAGCTTTCTTT CASSEAGMNTEAFF
TRBJ1-2 TRBV29-1 NA TRBD1 TGCAGCGACGGAGAAGGACAGGGATATGGCTACACCTTC CSDGEGQGYGYTF
TRBJ2-7 TRBV27 NA NA TGTGCCAGCAGTTTTGGGGATCCCTACGAGCAGTACTTC CASSFGDPYEQYF
TRBJ1-2 TRBV9 many NA TGTGCCAGCAGCGGTAGAATCAGAGACTATGGCTACACCTTC CASSGRIRDYGYTF
TRBJ2-5 TRBV5-1 few NA TGCGCCAGCAGGCCGACGGGTCCAGGTGAGACCCAGTACTTC CASRPTGPGETQYF
TRBJ1-1 TRBV20-1 many NA TGCAGTGCTAGTCTGGATAGGCGGAACACTGAAGCTTTCTTT CSASLDRRNTEAFF
TRBJ2-2 TRBV7-2 NA TRBD2 TGTGCCAGCAGCTTAAGCGGGGCGGGCACCGGGGAGCTGTTTTTT CASSLSGAGTGELFF
TRBJ2-1 TRBV19 NA NA TGTGCCAGTAGTAACACCGGGGCCAGTCTTCACGAGCAGTTCTTC CASSNTGASLHEQFF
TRBJ1-2 TRBV11-1 many TRBD1 TGTGCCAGCAGCTTCGGGACAGGGAACTATGGCTACACCTTC CASSFGTGNYGYTF
TRBJ1-5 TRBV19 many NA TGTGCCAGTACGGACAGCAATCAGCCCCAGCATTTT CASTDSNQPQHF
TRBJ1-3 TRBV29-1 NA NA TGCAGCGTCCGAGGTAGCTCTGGAAACACCATATATTTT CSVRGSSGNTIYF